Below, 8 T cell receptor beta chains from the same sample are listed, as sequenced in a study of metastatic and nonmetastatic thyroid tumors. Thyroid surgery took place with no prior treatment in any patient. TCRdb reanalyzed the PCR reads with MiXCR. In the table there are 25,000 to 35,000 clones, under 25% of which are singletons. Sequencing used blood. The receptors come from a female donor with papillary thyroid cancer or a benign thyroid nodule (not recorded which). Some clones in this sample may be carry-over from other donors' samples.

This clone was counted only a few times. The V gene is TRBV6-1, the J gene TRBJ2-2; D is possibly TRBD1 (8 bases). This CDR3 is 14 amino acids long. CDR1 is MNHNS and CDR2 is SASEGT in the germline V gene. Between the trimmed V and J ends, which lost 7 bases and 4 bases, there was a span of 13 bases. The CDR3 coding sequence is TGTGCCAGCACGAACAGGGGGGGCACCGGGGAGCTGTTTTTT. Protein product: CASTNRGGTGELFF.

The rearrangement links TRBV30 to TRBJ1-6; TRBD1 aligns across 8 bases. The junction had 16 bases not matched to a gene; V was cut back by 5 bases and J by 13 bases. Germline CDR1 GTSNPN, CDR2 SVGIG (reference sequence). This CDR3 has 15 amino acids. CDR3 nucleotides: TGTGCCTGGTCTACGACCGACAGGGGCCTTTATCCCCTCCACTTT. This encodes CAWSTTDRGLYPLHF.

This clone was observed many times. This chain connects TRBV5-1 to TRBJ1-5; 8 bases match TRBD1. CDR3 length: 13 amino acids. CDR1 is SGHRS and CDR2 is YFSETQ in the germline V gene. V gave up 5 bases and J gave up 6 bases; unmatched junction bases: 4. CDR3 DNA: TGCGCCAGCAGGACAGGGGACGGTCAGCCCCAGCATTTT. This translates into CASRTGDGQPQHF.

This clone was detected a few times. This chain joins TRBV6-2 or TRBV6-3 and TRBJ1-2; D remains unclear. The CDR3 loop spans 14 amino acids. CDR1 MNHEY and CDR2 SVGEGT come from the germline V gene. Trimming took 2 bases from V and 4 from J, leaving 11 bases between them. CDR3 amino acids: CASSYGGQPYGYTF. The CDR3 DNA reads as TGTGCCAGCAGTTACGGTGGGCAGCCCTATGGCTACACCTTC.

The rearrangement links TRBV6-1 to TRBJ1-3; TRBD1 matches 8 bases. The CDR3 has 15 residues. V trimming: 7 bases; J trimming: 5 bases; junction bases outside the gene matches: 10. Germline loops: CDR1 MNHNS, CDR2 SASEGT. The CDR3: CASTQGAFCRNTIYF. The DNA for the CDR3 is TGTGCCAGCACCCAGGGGGCATTCTGTAGAAACACCATATATTTT.

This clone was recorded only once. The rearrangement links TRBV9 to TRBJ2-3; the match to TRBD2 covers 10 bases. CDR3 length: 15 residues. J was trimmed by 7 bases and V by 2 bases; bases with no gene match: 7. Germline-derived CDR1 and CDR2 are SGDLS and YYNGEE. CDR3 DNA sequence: TGTGCCAGCAGCGTCGAGCGGGGGGGGGCACATACGCAGTATTTT. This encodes CASSVERGGAHTQYF.

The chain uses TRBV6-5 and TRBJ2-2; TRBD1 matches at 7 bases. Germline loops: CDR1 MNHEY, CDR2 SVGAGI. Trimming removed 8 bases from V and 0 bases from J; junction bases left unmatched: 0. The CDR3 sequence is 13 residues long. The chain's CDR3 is CASGTANTGELFF. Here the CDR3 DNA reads TGTGCCAGCGGGACAGCGAACACCGGGGAGCTGTTTTTT.

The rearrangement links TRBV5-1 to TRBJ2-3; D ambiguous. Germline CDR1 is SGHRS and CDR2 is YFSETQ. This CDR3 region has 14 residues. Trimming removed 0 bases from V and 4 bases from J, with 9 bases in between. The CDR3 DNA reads TGCGCCAGCAGCTTGGTGAGGTATGCAGATACGCAGTATTTT. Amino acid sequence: CASSLVRYADTQYF.